The sample holds a few counts of the clone carrying this TCR beta chain. The source of the sample is a study of T cell changes during pregnancy in multiple sclerosis. The CDR3 is 13 residues long. V dropped 4 bases and J dropped 4 bases, with 11 bases sitting between them. Germline-derived CDR1 and CDR2 are SGHDT and YYEEEE. The method was immunoSEQ multiplex PCR; TCRdb's version includes in-frame clones alone and lacks a portion of them. Of more than 45,000 clones in the sample, roughly 92% were seen once. The sample in question was CD4+ T cells from peripheral blood mononuclear cells, obtained in the second trimester of pregnancy. The sequence derives from a female donor in good health, enrolled as a control in a pregnancy study. This chain links TRBV5-6 with TRBJ1-2; TRBD1 might be the D (6 bases). CDR3: CASSLGTSYGYTF. The CDR3, as DNA: TGTGCCAGCAGCCTAGGGACAAGCTATGGCTACACCTTC.